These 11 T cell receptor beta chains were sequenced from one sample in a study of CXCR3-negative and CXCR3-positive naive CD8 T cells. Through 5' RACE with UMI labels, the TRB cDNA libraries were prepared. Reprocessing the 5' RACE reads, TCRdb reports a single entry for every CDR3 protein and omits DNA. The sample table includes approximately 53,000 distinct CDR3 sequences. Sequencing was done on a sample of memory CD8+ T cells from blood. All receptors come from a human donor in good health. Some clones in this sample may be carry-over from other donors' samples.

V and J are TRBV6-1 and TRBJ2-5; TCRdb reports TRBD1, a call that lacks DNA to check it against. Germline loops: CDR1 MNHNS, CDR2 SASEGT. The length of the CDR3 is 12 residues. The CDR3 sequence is CASINRVLTQYF.

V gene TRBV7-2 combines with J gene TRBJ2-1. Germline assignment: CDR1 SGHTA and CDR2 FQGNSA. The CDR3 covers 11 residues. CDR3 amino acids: CASKRYNEQFF.

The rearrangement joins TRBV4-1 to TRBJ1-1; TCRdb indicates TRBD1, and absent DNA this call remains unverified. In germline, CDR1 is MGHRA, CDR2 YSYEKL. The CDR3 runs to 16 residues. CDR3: CASSQPSSGGRTEAFF.

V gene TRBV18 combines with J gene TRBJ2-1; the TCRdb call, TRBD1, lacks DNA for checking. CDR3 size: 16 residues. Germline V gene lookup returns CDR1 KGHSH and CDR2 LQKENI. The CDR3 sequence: CASSPAPGQGPREQFF.

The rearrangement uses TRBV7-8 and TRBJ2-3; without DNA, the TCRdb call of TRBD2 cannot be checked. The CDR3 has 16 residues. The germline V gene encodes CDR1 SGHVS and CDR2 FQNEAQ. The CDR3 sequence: CASSPGTSPRGDTQYF.

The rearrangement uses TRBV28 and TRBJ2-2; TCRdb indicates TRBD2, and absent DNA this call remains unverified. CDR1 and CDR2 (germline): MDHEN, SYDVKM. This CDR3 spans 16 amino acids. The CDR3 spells CASSLISSGSPGELFF.

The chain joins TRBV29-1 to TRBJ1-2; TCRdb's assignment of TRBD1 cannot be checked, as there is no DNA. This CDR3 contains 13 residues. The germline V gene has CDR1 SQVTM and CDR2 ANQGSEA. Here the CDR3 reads CSAQGADNYGYTF.

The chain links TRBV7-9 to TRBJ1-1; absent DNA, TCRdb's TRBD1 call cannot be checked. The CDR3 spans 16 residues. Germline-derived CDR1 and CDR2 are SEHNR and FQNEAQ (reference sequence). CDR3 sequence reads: CASSSVEDRGDTEAFF.

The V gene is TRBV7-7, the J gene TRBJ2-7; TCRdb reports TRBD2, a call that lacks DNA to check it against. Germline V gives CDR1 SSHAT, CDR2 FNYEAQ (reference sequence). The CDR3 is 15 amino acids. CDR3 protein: CASSLGSGSTYEQYF. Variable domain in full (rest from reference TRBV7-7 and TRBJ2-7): GAGVSQSPRYKVTKRGQDVTLRCDPISSHATLYWYQQALGQGPEFLTYFNYEAQPDKSGLPSDRFSAERPEGSISTLTIQRTEQRDSAMYRCASSLGSGSTYEQYFGPGTRLTVT.

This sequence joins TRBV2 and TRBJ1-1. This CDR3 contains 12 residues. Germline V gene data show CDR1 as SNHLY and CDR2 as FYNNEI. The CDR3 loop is CASSLRRTEAFF. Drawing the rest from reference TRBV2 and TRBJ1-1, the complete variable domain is EPEVTQTPSHQVTQMGQEVILRCVPISNHLYFYWYRQILGQKVEFLVSFYNNEISEKSEIFDDQFSVERPDGSNFTLKIRSTKLEDSAMYFCASSLRRTEAFFGQGTRLTVV.

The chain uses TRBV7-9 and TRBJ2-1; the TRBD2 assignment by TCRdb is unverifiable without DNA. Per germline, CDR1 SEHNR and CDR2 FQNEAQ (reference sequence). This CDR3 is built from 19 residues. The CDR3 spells CASSPQGLAEVSNYNEQFF.